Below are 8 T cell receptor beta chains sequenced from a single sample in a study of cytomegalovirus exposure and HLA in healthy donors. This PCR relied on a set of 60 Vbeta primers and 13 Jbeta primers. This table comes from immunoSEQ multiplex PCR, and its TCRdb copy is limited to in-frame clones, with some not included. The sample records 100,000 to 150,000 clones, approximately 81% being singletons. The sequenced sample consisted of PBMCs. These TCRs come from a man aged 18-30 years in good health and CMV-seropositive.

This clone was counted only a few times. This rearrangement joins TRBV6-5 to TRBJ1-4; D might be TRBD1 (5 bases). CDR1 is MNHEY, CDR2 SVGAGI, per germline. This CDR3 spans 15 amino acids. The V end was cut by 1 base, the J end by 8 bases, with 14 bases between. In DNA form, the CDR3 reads TGTGCCAGCAGTTACTGGGGCGGGGGTTCGGAAAAACTGTTTTTT. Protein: CASSYWGGGSEKLFF.

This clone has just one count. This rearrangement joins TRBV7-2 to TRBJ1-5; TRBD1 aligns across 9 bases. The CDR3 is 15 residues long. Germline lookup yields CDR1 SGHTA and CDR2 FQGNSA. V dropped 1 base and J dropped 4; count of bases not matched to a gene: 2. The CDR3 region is CASSLEGTGNQPQHF. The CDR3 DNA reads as TGTGCCAGCAGCTTAGAAGGGACAGGGAATCAGCCCCAGCATTTT.

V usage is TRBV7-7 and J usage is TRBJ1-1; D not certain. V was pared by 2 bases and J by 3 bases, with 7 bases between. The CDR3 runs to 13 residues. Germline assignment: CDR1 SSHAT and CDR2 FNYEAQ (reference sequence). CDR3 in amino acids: CASSLTRDTEAFF. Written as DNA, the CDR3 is TGTGCCAGCAGCTTAACGCGGGACACTGAAGCTTTCTTT.

CDR3 nucleotide sequence: TGTGCCAGCAGTTCAGGGGGATTCAGGGCCGGGGAGACCCAGTACTTC. This encodes CASSSGGFRAGETQYF. The rearrangement uses TRBV27 and TRBJ2-5, with 7 bases matching TRBD1. The germline CDR1 and CDR2 sequences are MNHEY and SMNVEV (reference sequence). The CDR3 totals 16 residues. V gave up 4 bases and J gave up 5 bases; unmatched junction bases: 13.

The DNA of the CDR3 is TGTGCCAGCAGAAGGATGTCAGGAAGGGGGGGAACAGATACGCAGTATTTT. Translation: CASRRMSGRGGTDTQYF. This chain connects TRBV13 to TRBJ2-3; TRBD2 is a possible D gene (7 bases). V lost 6 bases and J lost 3, with 22 bases in between. The germline V gene encodes CDR1 PRHDT and CDR2 FYEKMQ (reference sequence). The CDR3 runs to 17 residues. The whole variable domain, remainder taken from reference TRBV13 and TRBJ2-3, is AAGVIQSPRHLIKEKRETATLKCYPIPRHDTVYWYQQGPGQDPQFLISFYEKMQSDKGSIPDRFSAQQFSDYHSELNMSSLELGDSALYFCASRRMSGRGGTDTQYFGPGTRLTVL.

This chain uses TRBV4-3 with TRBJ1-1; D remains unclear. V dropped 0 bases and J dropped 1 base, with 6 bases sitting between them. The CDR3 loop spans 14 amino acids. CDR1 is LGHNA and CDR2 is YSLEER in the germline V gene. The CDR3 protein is CASSQEPQNTEAFF. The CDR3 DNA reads TGCGCCAGCAGCCAAGAGCCACAGAACACTGAAGCTTTCTTT.

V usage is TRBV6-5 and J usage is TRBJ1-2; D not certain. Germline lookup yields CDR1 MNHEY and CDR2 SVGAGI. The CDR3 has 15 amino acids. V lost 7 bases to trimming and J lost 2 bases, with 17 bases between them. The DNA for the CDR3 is TGTGCCAGCACTCTCGGTTCGGGGTTAAACTATGGCTACACCTTC. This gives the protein CASTLGSGLNYGYTF.

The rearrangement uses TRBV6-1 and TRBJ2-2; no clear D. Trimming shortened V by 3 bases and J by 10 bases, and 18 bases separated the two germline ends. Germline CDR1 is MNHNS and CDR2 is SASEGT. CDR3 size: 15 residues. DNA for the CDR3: TGTGCCAGCAGTGAGTTTACCCAGACTCCTTCGGAGCTGTTTTTT. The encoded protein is CASSEFTQTPSELFF.